Shown below are 9 T cell receptor beta chains from a single sample sequenced in a study of T cell responses to AZD1222 COVID-19 vaccine. Only in-frame clones appear in the TCRdb table, and some are missing; sequencing was by immunoSEQ multiplex PCR. The table lists some 120,000 clones, around nine tenths of them singletons. The sample was peripheral blood, taken on day 0 of MenACWY control vaccination. The receptors stem from an adult in good health.

This clone was recorded only once. The gene calls are TRBV7-8 and TRBJ2-5; D is ambiguous. Germline lookup yields CDR1 SGHVS and CDR2 FQNEAQ. The CDR3 has 10 amino acids. V was pared by 1 base and J by 6 bases, with 0 bases between. The CDR3 DNA is TGTGCCAGCAGCTTAGAGACCCAGTACTTC. Its protein is CASSLETQYF. The whole variable domain, filled in from reference TRBV7-8 and TRBJ2-5, reads GAGVSQSPRYKVAKRGQDVALRCDPISGHVSLFWYQQALGQGPEFLTYFQNEAQLDKSGLPSDRFFAERPEGSVSTLKIQRTQQEDSAVYLCASSLETQYFGPGTRLLVL.

This chain connects TRBV9 to TRBJ1-2; D ambiguous. Germline CDR1 reads SGDLS; CDR2 reads YYNGEE. V dropped 0 bases and J dropped 2 bases, with 11 bases sitting between them. The CDR3 loop spans 15 amino acids. The CDR3 here is CASSVGRDENYGYTF. The DNA of the CDR3 is TGTGCCAGCAGCGTAGGGAGGGATGAAAACTATGGCTACACCTTC.

The chain links TRBV11-2 to TRBJ1-5; D ambiguous. The V end lost 5 bases, the J end lost 10 bases, and 15 bases lay between the germline ends. The CDR3 covers 13 residues. Germline CDR1 reads SGHAT; CDR2 reads FQNNGV. The CDR3 region has the DNA TGTGCCAGCAGCCGTGCAACCCGGACTCCCCAGCATTTT. Translating gives CASSRATRTPQHF.

The genes are TRBV30 and TRBJ2-5, with TRBD1 identical over 8 bases. The CDR3 loop spans 15 amino acids. Unmatched junction bases numbered 7, after V lost 0 bases and J lost 4 bases. Looked up from germline, CDR1 is GTSNPN and CDR2 is SVGIG (reference sequence). The CDR3 loop reads CAWSVLRGPGETQYF. In nucleotides, the CDR3 is TGTGCCTGGAGTGTACTCAGGGGGCCGGGAGAGACCCAGTACTTC. Full variable domain (missing parts from reference TRBV30 and TRBJ2-5): SQTIHQWPATLVQPVGSPLSLECTVEGTSNPNLYWYRQAAGRGLQLLFYSVGIGQISSEVPQNLSASRPQDRQFILSSKKLLLSDSGFYLCAWSVLRGPGETQYFGPGTRLLVL.

V usage is TRBV18 and J usage is TRBJ1-1; 9 nucleotides agree with TRBD1. This CDR3 contains 14 residues. The V and J ends lost 4 bases and 5 bases, in that order; junction bases with no gene match: 5. Germline V CDR1 and CDR2: KGHSH, LQKENI. CDR3 sequence reads: CASSRGDRVTEAFF. Written as DNA, the CDR3 is TGTGCCAGCTCACGGGGGGACAGGGTGACTGAAGCTTTCTTT.

V is TRBV20-1 and J is TRBJ2-3; D gene unclear. Germline V gene sequence: CDR1 DFQATT, CDR2 SNEGSKA (reference sequence). The CDR3 has 11 amino acids. V lost 7 bases and J lost 5, with 10 bases in between. For the CDR3, the DNA is TGCAGTGGTTTGGTTGGAGATACGCAGTATTTT. This gives the protein CSGLVGDTQYF.

The chain employs TRBV7-2 and TRBJ1-2; D perhaps matches TRBD1 (5 bases). The germline V gene has CDR1 SGHTA and CDR2 FQGNSA. CDR3 length equals 13 residues. The V gene lost 3 bases and the J gene lost 8 bases, with 13 bases spanning the gap. CDR3 region: CASSFERGGGYTF. DNA of the CDR3: TGTGCCAGCAGCTTCGAACGGGGGGGAGGCTACACCTTC.

The rearrangement joins TRBV7-2 to TRBJ1-2; no clear D. The CDR3 spans 16 residues. Trimming removed 1 base from V and 1 base from J, with 13 bases in between. From germline, CDR1 is SGHTA and CDR2 FQGNSA. This CDR3 is CASSLGMSGINYGYTF. In DNA, the CDR3 is TGTGCCAGCAGCTTAGGGATGAGTGGGATTAACTATGGCTACACCTTC.

The chain combines TRBV7-2 with TRBJ1-4; D is unresolved. This CDR3 spans 15 amino acids. V lost 0 bases to trimming and J lost 5 bases, with 10 bases between them. CDR1 and CDR2 from the germline V gene are SGHTA and FQGNSA. The CDR3 DNA reads as TGTGCCAGCAGCTTAGCACCCACACAAAATGAAAAACTGTTTTTT. This translates into CASSLAPTQNEKLFF. The full variable domain, its missing parts supplied by reference TRBV7-2 and TRBJ1-4, is GAGVSQSPSNKVTEKGKDVELRCDPISGHTALYWYRQSLGQGLEFLIYFQGNSAPDKSGLPSDRFSAERTGGSVSTLTIQRTQQEDSAVYLCASSLAPTQNEKLFFGSGTQLSVL.